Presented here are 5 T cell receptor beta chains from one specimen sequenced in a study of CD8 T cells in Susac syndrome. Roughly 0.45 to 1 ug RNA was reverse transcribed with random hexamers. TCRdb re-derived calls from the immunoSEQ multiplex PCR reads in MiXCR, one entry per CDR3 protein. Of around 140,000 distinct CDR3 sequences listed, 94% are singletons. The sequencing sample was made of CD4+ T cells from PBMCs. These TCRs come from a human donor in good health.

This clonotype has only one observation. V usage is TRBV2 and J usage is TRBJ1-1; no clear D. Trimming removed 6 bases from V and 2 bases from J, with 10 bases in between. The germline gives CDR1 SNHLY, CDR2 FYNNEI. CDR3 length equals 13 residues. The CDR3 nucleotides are TGTGCCAGCAGGTCTCGGGCTAACACTGAAGCTTTCTTT. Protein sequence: CASRSRANTEAFF.

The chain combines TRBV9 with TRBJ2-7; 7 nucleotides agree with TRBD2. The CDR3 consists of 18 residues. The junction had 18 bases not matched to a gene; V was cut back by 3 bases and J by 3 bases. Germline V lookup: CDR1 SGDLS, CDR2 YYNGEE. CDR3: CASSEIRAEPTSSYEQYF. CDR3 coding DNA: TGTGCCAGCAGCGAAATTCGGGCAGAGCCGACTAGCAGCTACGAGCAGTACTTC.

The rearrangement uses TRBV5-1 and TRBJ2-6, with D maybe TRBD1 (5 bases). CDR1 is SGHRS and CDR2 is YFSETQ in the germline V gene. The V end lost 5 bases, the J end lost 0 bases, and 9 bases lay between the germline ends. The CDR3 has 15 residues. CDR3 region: CASRQTGSGANVLTF. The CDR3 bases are TGCGCCAGCAGACAAACAGGCTCTGGGGCCAACGTCCTGACTTTC.

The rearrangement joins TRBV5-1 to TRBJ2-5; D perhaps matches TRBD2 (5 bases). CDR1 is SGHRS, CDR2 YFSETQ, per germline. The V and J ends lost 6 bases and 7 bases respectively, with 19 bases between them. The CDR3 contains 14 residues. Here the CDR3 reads CASNPDSRVGTQYF. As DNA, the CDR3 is TGCGCCAGCAACCCGGACTCGCGAGTCGGGACCCAGTACTTC.

CDR3 loop: CASSYSQDRLVVAFF. The CDR3 DNA reads as TGTGCCAGCAGTTACTCCCAGGACCGCCTGGTGGTAGCTTTCTTT. The rearrangement uses TRBV6-5 and TRBJ1-1; D not resolved. The V gene's germline CDR1 is MNHEY and CDR2 SVGAGI. The CDR3 is 15 residues long. V lost 0 bases, J lost 10 bases, and 18 bases lay in between.